This TCR beta chain was retrieved from a study of T cell repertoires in cytomegalovirus infection. Study-wide background: Public TCR beta signatures indicated both CMV infection and matching HLA type.

TCRdb re-called the reads with MiXCR, one entry per CDR3 protein. The sample includes more than 500,000 distinct CDR3 sequences, about 15% of them seen just once. In germline, CDR1 is LGHNA, CDR2 YNFKEQ. The CDR3 totals 15 residues. Trimming at V came to 0 bases and at J to 5 bases, leaving 3 bases not matched to a gene. This clonotype was counted ten times or more. Its antigen is still unknown. Study-wide results and caveats: Cumulative frequency (of public TCR beta family members) identified carriers of CMV plus the relevant HLA. HLA-C-restricted CMV clonotypes gave the most frequent clonotype in two of eight donors.

V is TRBV4-2 and J is TRBJ1-1; 10 bases are shared with TRBD1. Sequencing was performed on CD8+ T cells from PBMCs. The receptor comes from a human donor in good health (CMV status not recorded). Some clones in this sample may be carry-over from other donors' samples. The CDR3 loop reads CASSQEDRGWTEAFF. The CDR3 DNA follows: TGTGCCAGCAGCCAAGAGGACAGGGGGTGGACTGAAGCTTTCTTT.